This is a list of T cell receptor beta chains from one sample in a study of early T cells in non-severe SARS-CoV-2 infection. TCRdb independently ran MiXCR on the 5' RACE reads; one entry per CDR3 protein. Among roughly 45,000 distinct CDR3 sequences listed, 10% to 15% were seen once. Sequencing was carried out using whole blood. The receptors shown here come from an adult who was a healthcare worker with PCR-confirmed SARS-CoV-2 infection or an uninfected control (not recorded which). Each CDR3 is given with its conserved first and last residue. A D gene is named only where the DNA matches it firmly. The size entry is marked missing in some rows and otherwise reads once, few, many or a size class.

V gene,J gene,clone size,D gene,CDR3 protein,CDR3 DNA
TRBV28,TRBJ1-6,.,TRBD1,CATQTGVNSPLHF,TGTGCCACCCAGACAGGGGTAAATTCACCCCTCCACTTT
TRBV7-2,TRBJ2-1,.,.,CASSLSFRGLYNEQFF,TGTGCCAGCAGCTTAAGCTTCCGGGGGCTGTACAATGAGCAGTTCTTC
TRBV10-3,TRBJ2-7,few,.,CAIKGSSYEQYF,TGTGCCATCAAGGGCTCCTCCTACGAGCAGTACTTC
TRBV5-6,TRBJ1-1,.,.,CASSLSRGTEAFF,TGTGCCAGCAGCTTGTCACGGGGTACTGAAGCTTTCTTT
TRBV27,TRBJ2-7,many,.,CASSLAGGVRYEQYF,TGTGCCAGCAGTTTAGCCGGGGGCGTCCGCTACGAGCAGTACTTC
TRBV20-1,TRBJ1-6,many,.,CSAGGAQSHSPLHF,TGCAGTGCAGGGGGGGCGCAAAGCCATTCACCCCTCCACTTT
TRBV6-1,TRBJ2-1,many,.,CASSDRLINEQFF,TGTGCCAGCAGTGATAGGCTTATCAATGAGCAGTTCTTC
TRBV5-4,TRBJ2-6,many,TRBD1,CASSSQGSSGANVLTF,TGTGCCAGCAGCTCACAGGGGAGCTCTGGGGCCAACGTCCTGACTTTC
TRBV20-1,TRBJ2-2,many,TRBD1,CSARGTANTGELFF,TGCAGTGCTAGGGGGACAGCGAACACCGGGGAGCTGTTTTTT
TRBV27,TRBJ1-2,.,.,CASSTGPNGYTF,TGTGCCAGCTCCACCGGGCCAAATGGCTACACCTTC
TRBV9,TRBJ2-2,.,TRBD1,CASSGTGADTGELFF,TGTGCCAGCAGCGGAACAGGGGCTGACACCGGGGAGCTGTTTTTT
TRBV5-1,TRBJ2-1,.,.,CASSQGAGDVTEQFF,TGCGCCAGCAGCCAAGGGGCAGGGGATGTTACTGAGCAGTTCTTC
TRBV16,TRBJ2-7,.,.,CASSQYHRGRTYEQYF,TGTGCCAGCAGCCAATATCACCGGGGAAGGACCTACGAGCAGTACTTC
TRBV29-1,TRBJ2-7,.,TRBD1,CSVFGRTGSSYEQYF,TGCAGCGTGTTTGGAAGGACAGGCAGCTCCTACGAGCAGTACTTC
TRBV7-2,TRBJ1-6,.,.,CASSPELGYNSPLHF,TGTGCCAGCAGCCCGGAATTAGGATATAATTCACCCCTCCACTTT
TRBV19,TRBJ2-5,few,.,CASSAGAAGIETQYF,TGTGCCAGTAGTGCAGGGGCCGCGGGGATTGAGACCCAGTACTTC
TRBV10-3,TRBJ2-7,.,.,CAIGGGSAGEYF,TGTGCCATCGGGGGTGGATCGGCTGGGGAGTACTTC
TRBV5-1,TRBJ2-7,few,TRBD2,CASSLVERGAYEQYF,TGCGCCAGCAGCTTGGTCGAGCGGGGGGCCTACGAGCAGTACTTC
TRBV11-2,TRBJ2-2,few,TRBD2,CASSYLSGATGELFF,TGTGCCAGCAGCTACCTAAGCGGGGCCACCGGGGAGCTGTTTTTT
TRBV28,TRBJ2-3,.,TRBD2,CASSFTIFGGGGTDTQYF,TGTGCCAGCAGTTTCACCATCTTCGGCGGGGGGGGCACAGATACGCAGTATTTT
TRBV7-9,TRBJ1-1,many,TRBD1,CASSQGVGMLLTEAFF,TGTGCCAGCAGCCAGGGGGTCGGGATGCTTTTAACTGAAGCTTTCTTT
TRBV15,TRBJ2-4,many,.,CATSRDWRGAKNIQYF,TGTGCCACCAGCAGAGATTGGAGGGGAGCCAAAAACATTCAGTACTTC
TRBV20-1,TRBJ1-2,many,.,CSAGGPSNYGYTF,TGCAGTGCTGGGGGACCGAGCAACTATGGCTACACCTTC
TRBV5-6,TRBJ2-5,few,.,CASSLSRGETQYF,TGTGCCAGCAGCTTGTCCAGGGGAGAGACCCAGTACTTC
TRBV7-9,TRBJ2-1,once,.,CASSLLANEQFF,TGTGCCAGCAGCTTACTAGCAAATGAGCAGTTCTTC
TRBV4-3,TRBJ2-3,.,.,CASSQDLPDTQYF,TGCGCCAGCAGCCAAGATCTGCCAGATACGCAGTATTTT
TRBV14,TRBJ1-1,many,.,CASIAGAGVLSVTEAFF,TGTGCCAGCATAGCAGGGGCAGGGGTTTTGTCGGTCACTGAAGCTTTCTTT
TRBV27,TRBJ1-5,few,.,CASSWNSNQPQHF,TGTGCCAGCAGTTGGAACAGCAATCAGCCCCAGCATTTT
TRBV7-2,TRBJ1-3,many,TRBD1,CASSPWGTGSGNTIYF,TGTGCCAGCAGCCCCTGGGGGACAGGCTCTGGAAACACCATATATTTT